The T cell receptor (beta chain) under discussion was sequenced for a study of shared clonotypes between healthy human individuals. TCRdb's copy holds only in-frame clones and misses some; the assay was immunoSEQ multiplex PCR. The profile shows approximately 530,000 clones, 96% of them singletons. Points from the study as a whole: Naive subsets tended to show greater estimated richness than memory subsets.

About this clone itself: Its antigen is not identified.

The source material was naive CD4+ T cells sorted from blood. The subset denotes: CD45RA+ positively selected. The receptor was derived from a woman in her 30s in good health.

As DNA, the CDR3 is TGTGCCAGCAGCGTAGGGGGGGCTCAAGCTAACTATGGCTACACCTTC. Its translation: CASSVGGAQANYGYTF. The chain is built from TRBV9 and TRBJ1-2; possibly TRBD1 for D (6 bases). Between the trimmed V and J ends, which lost 0 bases and 0 bases, there was a span of 12 bases. Germline V lookup: CDR1 SGDLS, CDR2 YYNGEE. CDR3 length: 16 residues.